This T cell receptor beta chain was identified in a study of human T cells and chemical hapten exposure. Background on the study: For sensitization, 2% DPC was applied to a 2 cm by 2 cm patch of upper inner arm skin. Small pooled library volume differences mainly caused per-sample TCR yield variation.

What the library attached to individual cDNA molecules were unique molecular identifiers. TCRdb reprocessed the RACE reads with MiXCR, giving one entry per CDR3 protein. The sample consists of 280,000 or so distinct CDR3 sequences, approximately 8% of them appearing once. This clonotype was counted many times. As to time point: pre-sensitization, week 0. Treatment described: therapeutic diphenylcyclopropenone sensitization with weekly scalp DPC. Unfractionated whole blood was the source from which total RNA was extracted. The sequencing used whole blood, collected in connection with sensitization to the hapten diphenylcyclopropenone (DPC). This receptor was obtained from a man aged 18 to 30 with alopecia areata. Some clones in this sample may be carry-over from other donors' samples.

Here the CDR3 DNA reads TGCAGTGCTGAACAGATTAACTATGGCTACACCTTC. Its translation is CSAEQINYGYTF. The V call is TRBV20-1, the J call TRBJ1-2; D is undetermined. There are 12 residues in the CDR3. V was trimmed by 5 bases and J by 1 base, leaving 8 bases between them. Germline lookup yields CDR1 DFQATT and CDR2 SNEGSKA (reference sequence).